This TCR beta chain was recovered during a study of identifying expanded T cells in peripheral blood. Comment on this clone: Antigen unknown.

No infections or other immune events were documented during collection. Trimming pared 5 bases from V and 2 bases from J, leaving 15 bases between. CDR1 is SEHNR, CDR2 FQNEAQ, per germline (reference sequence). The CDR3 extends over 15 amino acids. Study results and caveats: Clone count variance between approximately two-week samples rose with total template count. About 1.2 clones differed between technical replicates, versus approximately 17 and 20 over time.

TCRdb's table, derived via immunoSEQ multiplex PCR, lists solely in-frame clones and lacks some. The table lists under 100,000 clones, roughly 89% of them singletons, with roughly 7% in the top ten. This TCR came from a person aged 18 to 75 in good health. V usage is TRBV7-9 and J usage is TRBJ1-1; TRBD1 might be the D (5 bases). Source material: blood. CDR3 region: CASSQGAAVNTEAFF. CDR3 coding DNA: TGTGCCAGCAGCCAAGGGGCGGCGGTTAACACTGAAGCTTTCTTT. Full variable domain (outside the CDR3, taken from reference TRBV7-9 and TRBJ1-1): DTGVSQNPRHKITKRGQNVTFRCDPISEHNRLYWYRQTLGQGPEFLTYFQNEAQLEKSRLLSDRFSAERPKGSFSTLEIQRTEQGDSAMYLCASSQGAAVNTEAFFGQGTRLTVV.